The TCR beta chain described here comes from a study of memory CD4+ T cells and cytomegalovirus serostatus. Study-level background: Of the healthy Belgian adults, 9 were CMV seropositive and about 24 seronegative.

A single count supports this clone. What it binds is unknown. Findings and caveats of the study: Suggested: most of the CMV-linked TCR signature lies in CD4+ memory cells.

Original processing notes: After removing out-of-frame reads, approximately 2.2 million distinct TCRbeta sequences remained. This table comes from immunoSEQ multiplex PCR, and its TCRdb copy is limited to in-frame clones, with some not included. V, J and clone size are taken as reported in that table, and D and trimming were inferred from the DNA itself. The table lists approximately 53,000 clones, 82% of them singletons. The sort gate was single viable CD3+CD4+CD8-CD45RO+ cells for memory CD4+ T cells. CMV serostatus came from serum IgG against pp150, pp28, p38, p52. Per the germline V gene, CDR1 is SGHVS and CDR2 is FQNEAQ. This CDR3 has 14 amino acids. Trimming left V 3 bases short and J 7 bases short, with 13 bases between.

V and J are TRBV7-8 and TRBJ1-5; D gene ambiguous. This TCR derives from an adult in good health and CMV-seronegative. The sample was memory CD4+ T cells from blood. CDR3 amino acids: CASSFSESPQPQHF. Here the CDR3 DNA reads TGTGCCAGCAGCTTCTCTGAGTCACCCCAGCCCCAGCATTTT.